The subject of this entry is one TCR beta chain. The source of the sample is a study of technical replicates of blood from a handful of donors. Here immunoSEQ multiplex PCR was the method, and the copy in TCRdb shows in-frame clones only, minus some. The repertoire includes almost 85,000 clones, 97% of them detected once, and more than 0.15% sits in the top ten. V was clipped by 2 bases and J by 6 bases, with 15 bases between them. The CDR3 covers 14 residues. Germline V CDR1 and CDR2: SGHTS, YDEGEE. This receptor was taken from a human donor in good health. V is TRBV5-8 and J is TRBJ2-7; weak D call: TRBD2 (5 bases). Sequencing was performed on T cells isolated from PBMCs. CDR3 nucleotides: TGTGCCAGCAGCTTAAGGTCGCGGGTTGGCGAGCAGTACTTC. Encoded protein: CASSLRSRVGEQYF.